The 23 T cell receptor beta chains in this list originate from one sample, sequenced in a study of radiotherapy plus CTLA-4 blockade in lung cancer. Measured with immunoSEQ multiplex PCR; TCRdb has only the in-frame clones, and not every one. The sample holds tens of thousands of clones; more than 75% are singletons and the top ten take roughly 7%. The specimen was peripheral blood, collected from a patient treated with radiotherapy plus ipilimumab. These receptors were collected from a human donor with non-small cell lung cancer who had a complete response to radiotherapy plus ipilimumab.

The CDR3 sequence: CASSPGGGGLSGYTF. The CDR3 coding sequence is TGTGCCAGCTCACCTGGAGGCGGGGGGTTGTCTGGCTACACCTTC. This chain uses TRBV18 with TRBJ1-2; weak D call: TRBD1 (5 bases). Germline CDR1 reads KGHSH; CDR2 reads LQKENI. This CDR3 has 15 amino acids. V lost 3 bases and J 7 bases, leaving 18 bases between the germline ends.

This chain uses TRBV7-8 with TRBJ2-3; no clear D. The CDR3 spans 13 residues. The V gene lost 1 base and the J gene lost 6 bases, with 8 bases spanning the gap. CDR1 SGHVS and CDR2 FQNEAQ come from the germline V gene. CDR3 nucleotides: TGTGCCAGCAGCTTAGGGGTTGGGGATACGCAGTATTTT. Translated: CASSLGVGDTQYF.

The genes are TRBV6-5 and TRBJ1-2, with a possible D match to TRBD1 (5 bases). Trimming stripped 2 bases from V and 8 bases from J, with 12 bases between. Per germline, CDR1 MNHEY and CDR2 SVGAGI. This CDR3 is built from 13 residues. CDR3 DNA: TGTGCCAGCAGTTACCGAGGGGTGCAGGGCTACACCTTC. Translating it yields CASSYRGVQGYTF.

The CDR3, as DNA: TGTGCCAGCAGTCCTAGACAGGGGAACACCGGGGAGCTGTTTTTT. It yields the protein CASSPRQGNTGELFF. V gene TRBV6-1 combines with J gene TRBJ2-2, with 7 positions matching TRBD1. Germline V lookup: CDR1 MNHNS, CDR2 SASEGT. After removal of 5 bases from V and 1 base from J, the junction contained 4 bases not matched to a gene. CDR3 length: 15 amino acids.

The CDR3 coding sequence is TGCGCCAGCAGCTCTAGATTGGACTCTGAAGCTTTCTTT. Protein: CASSSRLDSEAFF. V is TRBV5-1 and J is TRBJ1-1; D not resolved. The CDR3 runs 13 residues. V lost 3 bases and J 6 bases, leaving 12 bases between the germline ends. Germline-derived CDR1 and CDR2 are SGHRS and YFSETQ. The whole variable domain, filled in from reference TRBV5-1 and TRBJ1-1, reads KAGVTQTPRYLIKTRGQQVTLSCSPISGHRSVSWYQQTPGQGLQFLFEYFSETQRNKGNFPGRFSGRQFSNSRSEMNVSTLELGDSALYLCASSSRLDSEAFFGQGTRLTVV.

The chain joins TRBV11-3 to TRBJ2-1; TRBD2 matches at 11 bases. This CDR3 has 15 residues. Per the germline V gene, CDR1 is SGHNT and CDR2 is YENEEA. Trimming took 4 bases from V and 10 from J; bases not matched to a gene: 9. CDR3 sequence (DNA): TGTGCCAGCAGCTCCTTAGCGGGAGGGTCGGAGGAGCAGTTCTTC. Its protein product is CASSSLAGGSEEQFF.

This chain uses TRBV6-4 with TRBJ2-4; tentative D call: TRBD1 (6 bases). The V gene's germline CDR1 is MRHNA and CDR2 SNTAGT. The CDR3 runs to 15 residues. Deletions cut 7 bases from V and 7 bases from J, with 20 bases between. The CDR3 sequence is CASTQTNQGKNIQYF. The CDR3 region has the DNA TGTGCCAGCACCCAAACAAACCAGGGGAAGAACATTCAGTACTTC.

The chain combines TRBV14 with TRBJ2-7, with D perhaps assigned TRBD1 or TRBD2 (5 bases each). The V end was cut by 1 base, the J end by 5 bases, with 12 bases between. CDR3 length equals 14 residues. CDR1 and CDR2 (germline): SGHDN, FVKESK. The DNA of the CDR3 is TGTGCCAGCAGCCAAGTACAGGCTAGCCACGAGCAGTACTTC. Translating gives CASSQVQASHEQYF.

The chain uses TRBV10-3 and TRBJ2-2; D is unclear. Germline CDR1 and CDR2: ENHRY and SYGVKD. The CDR3 extends over 14 amino acids. The germline V and J ends were trimmed by 3 bases and 6 bases, with 11 bases remaining between them. The CDR3 nucleotides read TGTGCCATCAGTGAACGGACCCTAGCCGGGGAGCTGTTTTTT. Protein: CAISERTLAGELFF.

This clone appeared once. V gene TRBV19 combines with J gene TRBJ1-4; TRBD1 matches at 7 bases. CDR3 length equals 15 residues. Per the germline V gene, CDR1 is LNHDA and CDR2 is SQIVND (reference sequence). The V gene end was trimmed by 5 bases and the J gene end by 7 bases; junction bases not matched to a gene: 10. CDR3 sequence: CASSLGQVGPEKLFF. The DNA of the CDR3 is TGTGCCAGTAGTTTAGGACAGGTCGGACCTGAAAAACTGTTTTTT.

CDR3 in DNA: TGTGCCAGCAGTAGAGATGCCCCCGGGGCCAATTCACCCCTCCACTTT. Protein sequence: CASSRDAPGANSPLHF. The chain is built from TRBV2 and TRBJ1-6; D is perhaps TRBD1 (5 bases). There are 16 residues in the CDR3. Germline CDR1 is SNHLY and CDR2 is FYNNEI. V shed 5 bases and J shed 7 bases, with 18 bases lying between them.

This chain connects TRBV30 to TRBJ2-1; 9 bases line up with TRBD2. Germline loops: CDR1 GTSNPN, CDR2 SVGIG (reference sequence). V dropped 4 bases and J dropped 4; count of bases not matched to a gene: 5. This CDR3 region has 14 residues. The chain's CDR3 is CAWTTSGLYNEQFF. DNA of the CDR3: TGTGCCTGGACCACTAGCGGGCTATACAATGAGCAGTTCTTC. The variable domain in full, completed from reference TRBV30 and TRBJ2-1, reads SQTIHQWPATLVQPVGSPLSLECTVEGTSNPNLYWYRQAAGRGLQLLFYSVGIGQISSEVPQNLSASRPQDRQFILSSKKLLLSDSGFYLCAWTTSGLYNEQFFGPGTRLTVL.

The V gene is TRBV27, the J gene TRBJ1-2, with D possibly TRBD1 on 6 matching bases. CDR1 is MNHEY and CDR2 is SMNVEV in the germline V gene (reference sequence). There are 16 residues in the CDR3. V lost 0 bases and J lost 8, with 19 bases in between. The DNA for the CDR3 is TGTGCCAGCAGTTTATCAGGGAGCAGGGGAAGGGGCGGCTACACCTTC. This translates into CASSLSGSRGRGGYTF.

Here the CDR3 reads CASSQGRTSSYNEQFF. The CDR3 DNA sequence: TGCGCCAGCAGCCAAGGTCGCACAAGCTCCTACAATGAGCAGTTCTTC. The J gene is TRBJ2-1, the V gene TRBV4-1; D call uncertain. The germline V gene encodes CDR1 MGHRA and CDR2 YSYEKL. The CDR3 covers 16 residues. Trimming took off 1 base at V and 0 bases at J, with 10 bases between the two ends.

The chain joins TRBV7-2 to TRBJ2-3; 8 bases line up with TRBD1. Unmatched junction bases numbered 4, after V lost 5 bases and J lost 3 bases. CDR1 is SGHTA, CDR2 FQGNSA, per germline. The CDR3 has 14 amino acids. CDR3 residues: CASSPRTGTDTQYF. CDR3 coding DNA: TGTGCCAGCAGCCCTAGGACAGGGACAGATACGCAGTATTTT.

The CDR3 is CASSIAGPGNTIYF. CDR3 DNA sequence: TGTGCCAGTAGTATAGCGGGGCCTGGAAACACCATATATTTT. The chain combines TRBV19 with TRBJ1-3; a weak D match, TRBD1 (5 bases). The CDR3 consists of 14 residues. Germline loops: CDR1 LNHDA, CDR2 SQIVND (reference sequence). The V end was cut by 1 base, the J end by 2 bases, with 6 bases between.

This chain joins TRBV7-8 and TRBJ1-3; D uncertain. Deletions cut 0 bases from V and 7 bases from J, with 10 bases between. This CDR3 is built from 14 residues. Germline values: CDR1 SGHVS, CDR2 FQNEAQ. In DNA form, the CDR3 reads TGTGCCAGCAGCTTAGCGCCCAGGCCGAACACCATATATTTT. This encodes CASSLAPRPNTIYF. The full variable domain, in which reference TRBV7-8 and TRBJ1-3 provide the parts outside the CDR3, is GAGVSQSPRYKVAKRGQDVALRCDPISGHVSLFWYQQALGQGPEFLTYFQNEAQLDKSGLPSDRFFAERPEGSVSTLKIQRTQQEDSAVYLCASSLAPRPNTIYFGEGSWLTVV.

Points on this clone: The sample contains more than one DNA sequence encoding this CDR3. This chain joins TRBV2 and TRBJ1-1; no definite D call. The V gene lost 1 base and the J gene lost 1 base, with 4 bases spanning the gap. Germline V gene data show CDR1 as SNHLY and CDR2 as FYNNEI. There are 13 residues in the CDR3. The CDR3 nucleotides are TGTGCCAGCAGTGAAGGAAGGAACACTGAAGCTTTCTTT. It encodes CASSEGRNTEAFF. The full variable domain, with the rest looked up from reference TRBV2 and TRBJ1-1, is EPEVTQTPSHQVTQMGQEVILRCVPISNHLYFYWYRQILGQKVEFLVSFYNNEISEKSEIFDDQFSVERPDGSNFTLKIRSTKLEDSAMYFCASSEGRNTEAFFGQGTRLTVV.

This sequence joins TRBV9 and TRBJ2-2; 14 positions match TRBD2. Germline values: CDR1 SGDLS, CDR2 YYNGEE. CDR3 size: 17 residues. V dropped 0 bases and J dropped 3; count of bases not matched to a gene: 1. The CDR3 protein is CASSVGGLAGDTGELFF. The CDR3 coding sequence is TGTGCCAGCAGCGTAGGGGGACTAGCGGGAGACACCGGGGAGCTGTTTTTT.

V usage is TRBV19 and J usage is TRBJ1-2, with D unresolved. The germline V gene has CDR1 LNHDA and CDR2 SQIVND (reference sequence). There are 13 residues in the CDR3. V gave up 1 base and J gave up 4 bases, with 7 bases separating them. CDR3: CASSIGESYGYTF. CDR3 DNA sequence: TGTGCCAGTAGTATAGGTGAGAGCTATGGCTACACCTTC.

The chain has TRBV6-5 and TRBJ2-3; TRBD2 is a possible D gene (7 bases). V lost 8 bases, J lost 0 bases, and 15 bases lay in between. Germline CDR1 reads MNHEY; CDR2 reads SVGAGI. There are 15 residues in the CDR3. CDR3: CASWGGAFSTDTQYF. As DNA, the CDR3 is TGTGCCAGCTGGGGGGGGGCCTTTAGCACAGATACGCAGTATTTT.

The rearrangement joins TRBV18 to TRBJ2-1; TRBD1 matches 9 bases. Germline CDR1 KGHSH, CDR2 LQKENI. This CDR3 spans 16 amino acids. Trimming at V came to 2 bases and at J to 2 bases, leaving 4 bases not matched to a gene. CDR3 amino acids: CASSPRRQGAYNEQFF. DNA for the CDR3: TGTGCCAGCTCACCAAGGAGACAGGGGGCCTACAATGAGCAGTTCTTC.

The gene calls are TRBV19 and TRBJ1-5, with D possibly matching TRBD1 (6 bases). Germline V gives CDR1 LNHDA, CDR2 SQIVND (reference sequence). This CDR3 region has 17 residues. Deletions cut 5 bases from V and 5 bases from J, with 22 bases between. CDR3 protein: CASSAPKRRGGHQPQHF. CDR3 coding DNA: TGTGCCAGTAGTGCCCCGAAGCGTCGCGGGGGGCATCAGCCCCAGCATTTT.